This paragraph covers one T cell receptor beta chain sequence. The antigen is unknown. This record comes from a study of graft-versus-host responses after intestinal transplantation. Produced via immunoSEQ multiplex PCR; TCRdb's table is partial and in-frame only. The data show about 84,000 clones, 85% to 95% seen once. V was pared by 0 bases and J by 2 bases, with 11 bases between. There are 15 residues in the CDR3. CDR1 and CDR2 from the germline V gene are MGHRA and YSYEKL. Source: unstimulated CD4+ T cells sorted from spleen or lymph node cells, taken before transplant. The chain couples TRBV4-1 to TRBJ2-7, with D possibly matching TRBD2 (5 bases). This clonotype was obtained from a human donor who was the organ donor for an intestinal transplant. The CDR3 loop reads CASSQEGGPPYEQYF. In DNA form, the CDR3 reads TGCGCCAGCAGCCAAGAGGGCGGGCCCCCCTACGAGCAGTACTTC.